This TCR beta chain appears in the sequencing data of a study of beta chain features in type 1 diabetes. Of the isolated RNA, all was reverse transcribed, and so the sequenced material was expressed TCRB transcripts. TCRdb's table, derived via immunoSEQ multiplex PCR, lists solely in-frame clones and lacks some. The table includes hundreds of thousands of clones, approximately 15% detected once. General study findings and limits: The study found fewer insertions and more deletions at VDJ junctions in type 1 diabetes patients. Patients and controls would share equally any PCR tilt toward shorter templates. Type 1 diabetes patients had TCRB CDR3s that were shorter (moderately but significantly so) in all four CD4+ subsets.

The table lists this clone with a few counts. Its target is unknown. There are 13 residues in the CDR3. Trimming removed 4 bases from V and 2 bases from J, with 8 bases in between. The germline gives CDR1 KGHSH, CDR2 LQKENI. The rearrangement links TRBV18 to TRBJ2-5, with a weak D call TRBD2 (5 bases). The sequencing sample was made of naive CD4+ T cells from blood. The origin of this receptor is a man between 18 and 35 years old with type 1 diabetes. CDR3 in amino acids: CASSLGLQETQYF. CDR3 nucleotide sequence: TGTGCCAGCTCACTTGGACTGCAAGAGACCCAGTACTTC.